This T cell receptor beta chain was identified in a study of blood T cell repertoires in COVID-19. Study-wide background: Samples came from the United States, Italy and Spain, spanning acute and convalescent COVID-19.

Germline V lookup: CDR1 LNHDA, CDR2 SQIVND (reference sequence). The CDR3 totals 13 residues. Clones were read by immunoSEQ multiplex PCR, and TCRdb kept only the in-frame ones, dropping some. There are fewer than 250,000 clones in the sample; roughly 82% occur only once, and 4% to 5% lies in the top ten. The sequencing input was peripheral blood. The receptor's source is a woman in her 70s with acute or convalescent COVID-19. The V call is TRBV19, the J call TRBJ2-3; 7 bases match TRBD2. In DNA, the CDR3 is TGTGCTTCGACTGTGGGGGGGGCAGATACGCAGTATTTT. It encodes CASTVGGADTQYF.